Below are 14 T cell receptor beta chains sequenced from a single sample in a study of T cell changes during pregnancy in multiple sclerosis. Profiling relied on immunoSEQ multiplex PCR, and the TCRdb table lists in-frame clones only, not all of them. This sample has around 43,000 clones, with 92% found just once. The specimen comprised CD4+ T cells from peripheral blood mononuclear cells, sampled before pregnancy. These receptors all stem from a female donor with multiple sclerosis, enrolled in a pregnancy study.

J is TRBJ1-5 and V is TRBV6-5; D uncertain. The ends were cut back, 1 base at V and 4 bases at J, with 5 bases in the middle. Germline assignment: CDR1 MNHEY and CDR2 SVGAGI. The CDR3 has 13 amino acids. This CDR3 is CASSYYRNQPQHF. CDR3 sequence (DNA): TGTGCCAGCAGTTACTACAGAAATCAGCCCCAGCATTTT.

This CDR3 reads CASSTGQGPDTQYF. Written as DNA, the CDR3 is TGTGCCAGCAGCACGGGACAGGGCCCAGATACGCAGTATTTT. The chain is built from TRBV2 and TRBJ2-3; 9 nucleotides match TRBD1. The CDR3 length is 14 residues. CDR1 and CDR2 (germline): SNHLY, FYNNEI. J was trimmed by 4 bases and V by 6 bases; bases with no gene match: 5. Full variable domain (remainder filled in from reference TRBV2 and TRBJ2-3): EPEVTQTPSHQVTQMGQEVILRCVPISNHLYFYWYRQILGQKVEFLVSFYNNEISEKSEIFDDQFSVERPDGSNFTLKIRSTKLEDSAMYFCASSTGQGPDTQYFGPGTRLTVL.

The gene calls are TRBV30 and TRBJ1-5; 9 bases are a match to TRBD1. Germline-derived CDR1 and CDR2 are GTSNPN and SVGIG (reference sequence). Trimming took 1 base from V and 2 from J; bases not matched to a gene: 9. The CDR3 spans 17 residues. The CDR3 spells CAWSGDRVGYGNQPQHF. The CDR3 DNA sequence: TGTGCCTGGAGTGGGGACAGGGTGGGGTATGGCAATCAGCCCCAGCATTTT.

This clone was seen a handful of times. V usage is TRBV10-3 and J usage is TRBJ2-1; D is uncertain. There are 11 residues in the CDR3. Germline V gives CDR1 ENHRY, CDR2 SYGVKD. Trimming pared 6 bases from V and 5 bases from J, leaving 5 bases between. The CDR3 region has the DNA TGTGCCATCAGCGCGCACAATGAGCAGTTCTTC. Its translation: CAISAHNEQFF.

The V call is TRBV5-1, the J call TRBJ2-3; a possible D gene is TRBD2 (6 bases). The V end was cut by 4 bases, the J end by 1 base, with 10 bases between. Germline V lookup: CDR1 SGHRS, CDR2 YFSETQ. The CDR3 totals 14 residues. The CDR3: CASSGGPGTDTQYF. CDR3 coding DNA: TGCGCCAGCAGCGGAGGGCCGGGCACAGATACGCAGTATTTT.

The V gene is TRBV27, the J gene TRBJ2-1, with TRBD2 matching 13 bases. CDR1 is MNHEY, CDR2 SMNVEV, per germline (reference sequence). The trim removed 6 bases at V and 8 bases at J, leaving 13 bases unmatched. The CDR3 totals 17 residues. The CDR3 sequence is CASRRTSGGHLNYEQFF. In DNA form, the CDR3 reads TGTGCCAGCAGACGGACTAGCGGGGGCCACCTTAACTATGAGCAGTTCTTC.

This clone came up once. The gene calls are TRBV9 and TRBJ2-3; a possible D gene is TRBD2 (6 bases). Trimming shortened V by 0 bases and J by 8 bases, and 13 bases separated the two germline ends. Germline CDR1 reads SGDLS; CDR2 reads YYNGEE. This CDR3 region has 14 residues. For the CDR3, the DNA is TGTGCCAGCAGCGTAGCAACGACTAGTGGTACGCAGTATTTT. This translates into CASSVATTSGTQYF.

The chain carries TRBV19 and TRBJ1-3; a weak D match, TRBD1 (5 bases). There are 14 residues in the CDR3. Trimming pared 3 bases from V and 2 bases from J, leaving 8 bases between. CDR1 is LNHDA, CDR2 SQIVND, per germline (reference sequence). CDR3 protein: CASSIQGAGNTIYF. Written as DNA, the CDR3 is TGTGCCAGTAGTATTCAAGGGGCTGGAAACACCATATATTTT.

This clone was picked up one time. The chain joins TRBV7-9 to TRBJ2-6, with D perhaps TRBD1 (5 bases). V was shortened by 2 bases and J by 0 bases, with 11 bases between the two germline ends. The CDR3 consists of 17 residues. CDR1 is SEHNR, CDR2 FQNEAQ, per germline (reference sequence). The CDR3 nucleotides are TGTGCCAGCAGCTTATTGGCAGGGCACTCTGGGGCCAACGTCCTGACTTTC. It translates to CASSLLAGHSGANVLTF. The full variable domain, in which reference TRBV7-9 and TRBJ2-6 provide the parts outside the CDR3, is DTGVSQNPRHKITKRGQNVTFRCDPISEHNRLYWYRQTLGQGPEFLTYFQNEAQLEKSRLLSDRFSAERPKGSFSTLEIQRTEQGDSAMYLCASSLLAGHSGANVLTFGAGSRLTVL.

As DNA, the CDR3 is TGTGCCAGTAGTATAGACGGGACAACCGGGGAGCTGTTTTTT. Its protein product is CASSIDGTTGELFF. The genes are TRBV19 and TRBJ2-2, with D possibly matching TRBD1 (6 bases). This CDR3 spans 14 amino acids. Trimming pared 0 bases from V and 5 bases from J, leaving 7 bases between. Germline CDR1 and CDR2: LNHDA and SQIVND (reference sequence).

This sequence joins TRBV28 and TRBJ1-2; a possible D gene is TRBD1 (6 bases). V dropped 2 bases and J dropped 6 bases, with 10 bases sitting between them. The CDR3 contains 13 residues. CDR1 MDHEN and CDR2 SYDVKM come from the germline V gene. The CDR3 region is CASSLGQGNGYTF. DNA of the CDR3: TGTGCCAGCAGTTTAGGGCAGGGGAATGGCTACACCTTC.

The gene calls are TRBV7-8 and TRBJ1-1; D is possibly TRBD1 (5 bases). The CDR3 totals 16 residues. V was shortened by 5 bases and J by 2 bases, with 18 bases between the two germline ends. Germline CDR1 SGHVS, CDR2 FQNEAQ. CDR3 in DNA: TGTGCCAGCAGCGGACTTGCGGGGCGGATAAACACTGAAGCTTTCTTT. Translated, it gives CASSGLAGRINTEAFF.

The chain employs TRBV10-3 and TRBJ1-3; a weak D match, TRBD1 (6 bases). Trimming removed 2 bases from V and 5 bases from J, with 10 bases in between. Germline loops: CDR1 ENHRY, CDR2 SYGVKD. This CDR3 has 14 residues. CDR3 sequence: CAISEPGQRNTIYF. The CDR3 DNA reads as TGTGCCATCAGTGAGCCCGGACAGAGAAACACCATATATTTT.

The chain combines TRBV5-1 with TRBJ2-1; 15 bases match TRBD2. The CDR3 runs 17 residues. V was clipped by 5 bases and J by 6 bases; unmatched bases: 9. Germline loops: CDR1 SGHRS, CDR2 YFSETQ. Written as DNA, the CDR3 is TGCGCCAGCAGGGACGGGACTAGCGGGAGGTTCAGCAATGAGCAGTTCTTC. Translating it yields CASRDGTSGRFSNEQFF.